This T cell receptor (beta chain) appears in the sequencing data of a study of blood T cell repertoires in COVID-19. Study background: Donors in the United States, Italy and Spain gave samples during acute or convalescent COVID-19. Sample material is recorded as cDNA or gDNA derived from T cells, B-cell-depleted T cells, or PBMCs.

In the authors' workflow: Nucleated cell number was recorded as an estimate derived from reference gene primer amplification. Here immunoSEQ multiplex PCR was the method, and the copy in TCRdb shows in-frame clones only, minus some. D and trimming come from the DNA, and the V and J calls and clone size come from that table. The table lists hundreds of thousands of clones, about 85% of them singletons, with over 3.5% in the top ten. The CDR3 has 14 residues. Germline CDR1 is MDHEN and CDR2 is SYDVKM. The germline V and J ends were trimmed by 11 bases and 0 bases, with 16 bases remaining between them. The sequenced material came from peripheral blood. The V call is TRBV28, the J call TRBJ1-1; D gene ambiguous. This receptor was identified in a woman in her forties or fifties with active or convalescent COVID-19. The CDR3 loop reads CAVHGSPMNTEAFF. The CDR3, as DNA: TGTGCCGTTCACGGGTCCCCGATGAACACTGAAGCTTTCTTT.